The TCR beta chain under discussion was sequenced for a study of T cells in Graves' hyperthyroidism and ophthalmopathy. Looked up from germline, CDR1 is SEHNR and CDR2 is FQNEAQ (reference sequence). Trimming cost V 1 base and J 7 bases; bases outside gene matches: 16. This CDR3 comprises 19 residues. This clonotype was counted between two and nine times. Lactation, pregnancy, other autoimmune disease or uncontrolled infection excluded patients. The PBMCs were taken from around 10 ml of fresh peripheral blood. TCR beta CDR3 regions were amplified from RNA transcripts. Using the HTBI primer set, a first-round RT-PCR was run on the TCR CDR3. TCRdb independently ran MiXCR on the multiplex PCR reads; one entry per CDR3 protein. Counted here are about 350,000 distinct CDR3 sequences, about 18% occurring once; the ten biggest clones make up 34%.

This TCR came from a woman younger than 45 with Graves' hyperthyroidism that later progressed to Graves' ophthalmopathy. V is TRBV7-9 and J is TRBJ1-4; 9 nucleotides align to TRBD1. Specimen: blood. CDR3 sequence reads: CASSLEGTGSFRFGEKLFF. The CDR3 bases are TGTGCCAGCAGCTTAGAGGGGACAGGGTCTTTCCGCTTTGGTGAAAAACTGTTTTTT.